This TCR beta chain was recorded in a study of identical twins. MiXCR, applied by TCRdb to the 5' RACE reads, yields one record per CDR3 protein. The data contain around 690,000 distinct CDR3 sequences, 21% of them seen just once; the ten biggest clones take up roughly 4.3%. Germline CDR1 and CDR2: SGHTA and FQGNSA. The V and J ends lost 3 bases and 4 bases, in that order; junction bases with no gene match: 9. The CDR3 is 17 residues long. These records were also assigned to another study, of T cells expressing NK-cell markers.

The rearrangement uses TRBV7-2 and TRBJ2-6, with TRBD1 matching 7 bases. The sample was PBMCs. The sequence was obtained from a woman younger than 30 in good health. The CDR3 region has the DNA TGTGCCAGCAGCTTTGGACAGGCCCTAGGAGGGGCCAACGTCCTGACTTTC. Protein: CASSFGQALGGANVLTF.